This T cell receptor beta chain comes out of a study of T cells in narcolepsy. TCRdb keeps only in-frame clones here, not all; method: immunoSEQ multiplex PCR. The sample carries about 40,000 clones, more than 70% recorded once. CDR1 is SGHNT, CDR2 YYREEE, per germline (reference sequence). This CDR3 region has 12 residues. V lost 0 bases to trimming and J lost 8 bases, with 8 bases between them. As concerns this clone: Other DNA sequences from this sample encode an identical CDR3 as well.

This receptor was identified in a human donor with narcolepsy. The V call is TRBV5-4, the J call TRBJ1-1; tentative D call: TRBD1 (6 bases). The material sequenced was CD45RA- memory CD4+ T cells from PBMCs. DNA of the CDR3: TGTGCCAGCAGCTTGGTTAGGGGGGAAGCTTTCTTT. Translation gives CASSLVRGEAFF.